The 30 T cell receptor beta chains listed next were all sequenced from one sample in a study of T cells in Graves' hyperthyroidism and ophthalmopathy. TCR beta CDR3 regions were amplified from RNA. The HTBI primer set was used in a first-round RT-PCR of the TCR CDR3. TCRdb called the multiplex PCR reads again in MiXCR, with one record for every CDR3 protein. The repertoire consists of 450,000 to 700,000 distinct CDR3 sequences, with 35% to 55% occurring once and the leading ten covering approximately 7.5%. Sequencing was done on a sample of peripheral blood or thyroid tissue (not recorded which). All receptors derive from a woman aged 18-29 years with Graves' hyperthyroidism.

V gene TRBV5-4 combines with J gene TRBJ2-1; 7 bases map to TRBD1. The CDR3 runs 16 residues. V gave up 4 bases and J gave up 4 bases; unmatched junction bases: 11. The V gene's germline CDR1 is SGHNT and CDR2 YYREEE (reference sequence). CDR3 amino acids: CASSPNRAGGYNEQFF. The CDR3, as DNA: TGTGCCAGCAGCCCGAATAGGGCAGGGGGTTACAATGAGCAGTTCTTC.

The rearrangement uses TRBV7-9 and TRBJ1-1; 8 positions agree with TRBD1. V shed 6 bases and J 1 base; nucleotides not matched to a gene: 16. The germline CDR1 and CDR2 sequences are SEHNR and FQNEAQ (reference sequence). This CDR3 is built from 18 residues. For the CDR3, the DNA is TGTGCCAGCAGAATAGCGGGACAGGTATCATTTGGGAACACTGAAGCTTTCTTT. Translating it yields CASRIAGQVSFGNTEAFF.

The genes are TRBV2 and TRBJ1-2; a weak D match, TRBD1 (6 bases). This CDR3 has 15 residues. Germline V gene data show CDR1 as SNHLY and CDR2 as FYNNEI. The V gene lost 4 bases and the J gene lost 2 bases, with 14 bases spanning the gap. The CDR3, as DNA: TGTGCCAGCAGTGTTTCCAGGGGCAAGAACTATGGCTACACCTTC. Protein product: CASSVSRGKNYGYTF.

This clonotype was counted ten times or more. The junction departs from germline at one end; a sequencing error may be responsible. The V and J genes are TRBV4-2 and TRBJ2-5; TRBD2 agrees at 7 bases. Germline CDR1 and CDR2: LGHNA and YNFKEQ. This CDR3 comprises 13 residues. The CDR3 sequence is CASSQLAVETQYF. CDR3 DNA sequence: TGCGCCAGCAGCCAGCTAGCGGTAGAGACCCAGTACTTC.

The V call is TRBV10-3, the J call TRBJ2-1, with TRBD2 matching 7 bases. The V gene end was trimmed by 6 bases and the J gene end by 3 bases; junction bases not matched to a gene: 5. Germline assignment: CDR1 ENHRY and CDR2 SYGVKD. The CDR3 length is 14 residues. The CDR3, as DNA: TGTGCCATCAGGGGGTTAGCGGGCTACAATGAGCAGTTCTTC. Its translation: CAIRGLAGYNEQFF.

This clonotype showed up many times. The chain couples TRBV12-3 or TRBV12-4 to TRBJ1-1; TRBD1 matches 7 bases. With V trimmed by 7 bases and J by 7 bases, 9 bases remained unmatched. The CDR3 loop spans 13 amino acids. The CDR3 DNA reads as TGTGCCAGCAAACTGACAGGGTCCGATGAAGCTTTCTTT. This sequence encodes CASKLTGSDEAFF.

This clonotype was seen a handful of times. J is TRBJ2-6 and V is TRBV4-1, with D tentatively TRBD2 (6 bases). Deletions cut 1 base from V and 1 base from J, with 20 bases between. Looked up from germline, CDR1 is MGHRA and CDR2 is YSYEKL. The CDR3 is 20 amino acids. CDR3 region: CASSQGVFRAGRSGANVLTF. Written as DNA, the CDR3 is TGCGCCAGCAGCCAAGGAGTTTTCCGGGCAGGGAGGTCTGGGGCCAACGTCCTGACTTTC.

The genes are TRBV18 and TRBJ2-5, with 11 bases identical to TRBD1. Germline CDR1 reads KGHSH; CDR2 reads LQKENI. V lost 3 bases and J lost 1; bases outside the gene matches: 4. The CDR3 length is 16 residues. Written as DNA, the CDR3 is TGTGCCAGCTCACCGCGGACAGGGGGCCTCCAAGAGACCCAGTACTTC. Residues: CASSPRTGGLQETQYF.

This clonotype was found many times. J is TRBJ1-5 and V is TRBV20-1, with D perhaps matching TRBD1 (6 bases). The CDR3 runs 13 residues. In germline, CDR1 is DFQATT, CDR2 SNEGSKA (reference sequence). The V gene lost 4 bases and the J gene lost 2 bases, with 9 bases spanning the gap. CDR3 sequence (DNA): TGCAGTGCTAAGGACAGACGCAATCAGCCCCAGCATTTT. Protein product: CSAKDRRNQPQHF.

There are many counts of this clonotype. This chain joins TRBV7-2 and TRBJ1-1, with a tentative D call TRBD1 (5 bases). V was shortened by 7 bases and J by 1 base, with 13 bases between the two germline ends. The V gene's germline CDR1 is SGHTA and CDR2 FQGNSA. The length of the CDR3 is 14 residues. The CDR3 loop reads CASNTYDRNTEAFF. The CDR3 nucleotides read TGTGCCAGCAACACTTACGACAGGAACACTGAAGCTTTCTTT.

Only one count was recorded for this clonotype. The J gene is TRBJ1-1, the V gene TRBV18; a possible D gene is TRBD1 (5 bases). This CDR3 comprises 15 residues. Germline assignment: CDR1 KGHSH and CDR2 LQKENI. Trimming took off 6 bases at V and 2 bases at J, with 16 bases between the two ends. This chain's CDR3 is CASSLMTASNTEAFF. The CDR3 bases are TGTGCCAGCTCGTTGATGACAGCGAGCAACACTGAAGCTTTCTTT.

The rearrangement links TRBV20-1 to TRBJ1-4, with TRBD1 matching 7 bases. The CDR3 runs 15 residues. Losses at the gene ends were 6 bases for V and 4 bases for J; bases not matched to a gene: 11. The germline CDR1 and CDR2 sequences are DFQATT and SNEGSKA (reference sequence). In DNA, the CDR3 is TGCAGTGCGGATTTCGCCGGGACAGTTAATGAAAAACTGTTTTTT. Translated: CSADFAGTVNEKLFF.

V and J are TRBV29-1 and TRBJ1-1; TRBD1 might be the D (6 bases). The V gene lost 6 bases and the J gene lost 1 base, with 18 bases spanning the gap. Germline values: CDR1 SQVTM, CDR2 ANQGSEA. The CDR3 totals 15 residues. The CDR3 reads CSVKESGTSNTEAFF. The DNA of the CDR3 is TGCAGCGTGAAGGAAAGCGGGACATCGAACACTGAAGCTTTCTTT.

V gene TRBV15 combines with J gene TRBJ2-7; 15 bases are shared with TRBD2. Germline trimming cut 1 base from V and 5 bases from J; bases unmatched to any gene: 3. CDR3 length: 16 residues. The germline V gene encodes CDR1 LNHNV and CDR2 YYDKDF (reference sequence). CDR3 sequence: CATSRAGLAGGHEQYF. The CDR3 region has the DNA TGTGCCACCAGCAGAGCGGGACTAGCGGGAGGACACGAGCAGTACTTC.

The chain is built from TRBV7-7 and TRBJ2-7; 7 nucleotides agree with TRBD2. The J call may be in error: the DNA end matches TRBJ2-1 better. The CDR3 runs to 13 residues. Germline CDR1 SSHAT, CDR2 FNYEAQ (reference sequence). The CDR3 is CASSGGSGDEQFF. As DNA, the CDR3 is TGTGCCAGCTCCGGGGGAAGCGGGGATGAGCAGTTCTTC.

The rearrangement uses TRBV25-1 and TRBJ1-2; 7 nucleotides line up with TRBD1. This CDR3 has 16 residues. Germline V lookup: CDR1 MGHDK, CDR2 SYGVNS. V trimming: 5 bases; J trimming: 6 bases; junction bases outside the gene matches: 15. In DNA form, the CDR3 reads TGTGCCAGCAGTTCAGGGGGTACAGGTGTCCCGAATGGCTACACCTTC. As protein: CASSSGGTGVPNGYTF.

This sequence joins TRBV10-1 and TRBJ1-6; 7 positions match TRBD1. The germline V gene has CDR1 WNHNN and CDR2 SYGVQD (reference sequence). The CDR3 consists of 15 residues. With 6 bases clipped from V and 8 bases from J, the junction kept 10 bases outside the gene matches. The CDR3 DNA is TGCGCCAGCAGCGATCCAGGGGGTATTGATTCACCCCTCCACTTT. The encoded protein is CASSDPGGIDSPLHF.

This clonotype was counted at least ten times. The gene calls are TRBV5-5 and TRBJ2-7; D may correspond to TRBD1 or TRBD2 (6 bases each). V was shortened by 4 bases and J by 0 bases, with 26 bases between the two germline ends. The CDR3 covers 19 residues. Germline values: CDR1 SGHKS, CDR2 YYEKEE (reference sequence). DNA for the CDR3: TGTGCCAGCAGCAGGTCTTGGGGGCGGGACCGAACGTTCTCCTACGAGCAGTACTTC. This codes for CASSRSWGRDRTFSYEQYF.

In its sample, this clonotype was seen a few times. The CDR3 sequence is CASSPGQIPYEQYF. CDR3 in DNA: TGTGCCAGCAGCCCTGGACAGATTCCCTACGAGCAGTACTTC. The chain links TRBV11-3 to TRBJ2-7; D is possibly TRBD1 (6 bases). V was pared by 5 bases and J by 2 bases, with 13 bases between. Per the germline V gene, CDR1 is SGHNT and CDR2 is YENEEA. The CDR3 is 14 residues long.

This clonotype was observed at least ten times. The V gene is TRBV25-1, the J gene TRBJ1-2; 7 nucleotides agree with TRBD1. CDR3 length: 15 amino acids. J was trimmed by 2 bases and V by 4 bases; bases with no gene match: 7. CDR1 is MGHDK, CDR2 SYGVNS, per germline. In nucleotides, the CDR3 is TGTGCCAGCAGTGGACAGGGTGGGAGAAACTATGGCTACACCTTC. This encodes CASSGQGGRNYGYTF.

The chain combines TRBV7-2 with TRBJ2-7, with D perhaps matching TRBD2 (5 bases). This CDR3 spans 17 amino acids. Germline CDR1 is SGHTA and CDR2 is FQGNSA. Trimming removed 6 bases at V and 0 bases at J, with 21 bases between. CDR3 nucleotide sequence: TGTGCCAGCAGTCTCTCTATCCGAGGGAAACCCTCCTACGAGCAGTACTTC. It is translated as CASSLSIRGKPSYEQYF.

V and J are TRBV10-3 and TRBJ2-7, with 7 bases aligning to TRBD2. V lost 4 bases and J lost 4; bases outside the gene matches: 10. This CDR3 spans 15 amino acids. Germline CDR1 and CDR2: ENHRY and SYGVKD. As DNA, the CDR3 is TGTGCCATCAGTGTCGCGGGAGCCCTGGGGTACGAGCAGTACTTC. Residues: CAISVAGALGYEQYF.

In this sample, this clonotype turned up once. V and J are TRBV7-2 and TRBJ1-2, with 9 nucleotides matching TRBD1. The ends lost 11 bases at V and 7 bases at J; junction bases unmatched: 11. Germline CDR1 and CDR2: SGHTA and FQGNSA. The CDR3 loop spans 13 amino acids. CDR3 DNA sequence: TGTGCCTGCGGGGACAGGGCAGCTAGTGGCTACACCTTC. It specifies CACGDRAASGYTF.

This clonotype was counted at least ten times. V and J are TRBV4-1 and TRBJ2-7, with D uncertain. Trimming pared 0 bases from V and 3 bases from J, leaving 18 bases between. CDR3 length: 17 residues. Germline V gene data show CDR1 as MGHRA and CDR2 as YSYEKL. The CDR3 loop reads CASSQDRGGLGLYEQYF. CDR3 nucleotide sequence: TGCGCCAGCAGCCAAGATCGAGGTGGGCTAGGGCTCTACGAGCAGTACTTC.

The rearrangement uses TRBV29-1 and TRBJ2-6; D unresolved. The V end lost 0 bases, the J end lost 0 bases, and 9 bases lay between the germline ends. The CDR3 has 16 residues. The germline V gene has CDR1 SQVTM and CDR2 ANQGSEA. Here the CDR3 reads CSVEDPGYSGANVLTF. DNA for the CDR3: TGCAGCGTTGAAGATCCGGGCTACTCTGGGGCCAACGTCCTGACTTTC.

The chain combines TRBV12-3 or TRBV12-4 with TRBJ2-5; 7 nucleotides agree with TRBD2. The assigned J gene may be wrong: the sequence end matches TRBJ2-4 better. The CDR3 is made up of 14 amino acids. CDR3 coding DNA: TGTGCCAGCAGTTTGCGCGGGAGTAATAACATTCAGTACTTC. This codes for CASSLRGSNNIQYF.

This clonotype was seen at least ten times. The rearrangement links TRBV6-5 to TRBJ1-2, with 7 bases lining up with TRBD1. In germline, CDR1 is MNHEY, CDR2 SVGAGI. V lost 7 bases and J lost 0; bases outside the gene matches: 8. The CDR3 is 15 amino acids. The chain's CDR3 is CASKARTGTNYGYTF. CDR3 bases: TGTGCCAGCAAAGCTAGGACAGGAACTAACTATGGCTACACCTTC.

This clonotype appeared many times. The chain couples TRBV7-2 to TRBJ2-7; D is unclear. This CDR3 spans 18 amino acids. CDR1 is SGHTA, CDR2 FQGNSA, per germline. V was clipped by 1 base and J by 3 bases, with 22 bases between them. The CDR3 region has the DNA TGTGCCAGCAGCTTAGTTTTCGCTTCTACCCAATCGAGCTACGAGCAGTACTTC. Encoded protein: CASSLVFASTQSSYEQYF.

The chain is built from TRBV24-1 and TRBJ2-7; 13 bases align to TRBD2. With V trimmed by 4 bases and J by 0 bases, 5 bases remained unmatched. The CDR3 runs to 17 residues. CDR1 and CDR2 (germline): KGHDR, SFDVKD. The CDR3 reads CATSEAGLAGVSYEQYF. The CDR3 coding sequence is TGTGCCACCAGTGAAGCTGGACTAGCGGGAGTCTCCTACGAGCAGTACTTC.

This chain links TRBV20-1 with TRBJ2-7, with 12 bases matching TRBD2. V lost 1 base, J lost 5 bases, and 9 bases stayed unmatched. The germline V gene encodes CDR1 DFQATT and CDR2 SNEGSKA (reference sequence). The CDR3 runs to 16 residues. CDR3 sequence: CSARVASGRASDEQYF. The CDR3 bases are TGCAGTGCTAGAGTTGCTAGCGGGAGGGCCAGTGACGAGCAGTACTTC.